This T cell receptor (beta chain) was sequenced for a study of T cells after yellow fever vaccination. This clonotype was seen at least ten times. TCRdb re-analysed the 5' RACE reads in MiXCR, keeping a single row per CDR3 protein. The table has some 340,000 distinct CDR3 sequences, roughly 3.9% seen once. CDR1 SGDLS and CDR2 YYNGEE come from the germline V gene. V shed 4 bases and J shed 6 bases, with 19 bases lying between them. The CDR3 is made up of 15 amino acids. The clonotype comes from a man younger than 35 who received the YFV17D yellow fever vaccine. Sequences were derived from PBMCs, sampled 5 days after the yellow fever booster vaccination. The chain has TRBV9 and TRBJ1-1; perhaps TRBD1 as D (6 bases). The CDR3 loop is CASSRQANRGAEAFF. The CDR3 DNA reads TGTGCCAGCAGCCGACAGGCCAATAGAGGCGCTGAAGCTTTCTTT.